This TCR beta chain emerged from a study of blood T cell repertoires in COVID-19. Across the study: Acute and convalescent COVID-19 samples came from the United States, Italy and Spain. PBMCs, B-cell-depleted T cells, or T cells were the source of the cDNA or gDNA that made up the material.

The count of this clone is one. In the authors' workflow: From reference gene primer amplification, estimates of nucleated cell counts were derived. The protocol was immunoSEQ multiplex PCR, while the TCRdb copy is restricted to in-frame clones and leaves out a portion. That table supplies the V and J calls and clone size; D and trimming were determined from the DNA. The data show tens of thousands of clones, about 82% seen once. The CDR3 is 14 residues long. CDR1 and CDR2 (germline): MDHEN, SYDVKM. Trimming shortened V by 6 bases and J by 3 bases, and 15 bases separated the two germline ends. The rearrangement links TRBV28 to TRBJ2-7; D possibly corresponds to TRBD2 (5 bases). Material: peripheral blood. This TCR derives from a man between 65 and 85 years old with active COVID-19. CDR3 in amino acids: CASSLGTRDYEQYF. CDR3 DNA sequence: TGTGCCAGCAGCCTAGGAACACGGGACTACGAGCAGTACTTC.